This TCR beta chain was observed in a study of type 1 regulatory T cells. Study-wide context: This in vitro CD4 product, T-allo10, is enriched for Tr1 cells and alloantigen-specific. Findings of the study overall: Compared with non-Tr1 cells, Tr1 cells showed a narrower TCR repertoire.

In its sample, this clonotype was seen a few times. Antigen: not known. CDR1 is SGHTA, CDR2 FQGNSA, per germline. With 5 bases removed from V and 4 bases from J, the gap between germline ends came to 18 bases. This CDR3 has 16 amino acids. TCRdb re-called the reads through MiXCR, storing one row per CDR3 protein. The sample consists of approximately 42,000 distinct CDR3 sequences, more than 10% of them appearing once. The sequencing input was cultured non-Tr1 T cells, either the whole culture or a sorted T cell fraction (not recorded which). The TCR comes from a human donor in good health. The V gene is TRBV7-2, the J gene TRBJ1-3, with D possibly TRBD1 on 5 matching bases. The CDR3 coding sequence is TGTGCCAGCAGCGCTGGGGGACGTGGGAAAGGAAACACCATATATTTT. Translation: CASSAGGRGKGNTIYF.